The 5 T cell receptor beta chains below come from one sample, sequenced in a study of blood T cell repertoires in COVID-19. Assay used: immunoSEQ multiplex PCR; TCRdb lists only in-frame clones, some missing. The profile covers around 83,000 clones, with approximately 86% appearing a single time and 7.5% to 9.5% taken by the ten largest. Material: peripheral blood. The source is an older man with active or convalescent COVID-19.

The rearrangement uses TRBV3-1 (or the pseudogene TRBV3-2) and TRBJ2-5; 9 bases agree with TRBD2. CDR1 and CDR2 from the germline V gene are LGHDT and YNNKEL (reference sequence). With V trimmed by 4 bases and J by 5 bases, 5 bases remained unmatched. The CDR3 is made up of 14 amino acids. CDR3 amino acids: CASSRGLAFETQYF. The CDR3 coding sequence is TGTGCCAGCAGCCGGGGACTAGCTTTCGAGACCCAGTACTTC.

V and J are TRBV19 and TRBJ2-3; 7 nucleotides match TRBD2. CDR3 length equals 16 residues. Germline CDR1 reads LNHDA; CDR2 reads SQIVND (reference sequence). V gave up 3 bases and J gave up 8 bases; unmatched junction bases: 14. CDR3 sequence (DNA): TGTGCCAGTAGTATTAAGGATCCAGGGAGGGATGTTACGCAGTATTTT. It yields the protein CASSIKDPGRDVTQYF.

The chain uses TRBV6-6 and TRBJ1-1, with 8 bases matching TRBD1. Trimming cost V 6 bases and J 4 bases; bases outside gene matches: 7. The CDR3 extends over 14 amino acids. From germline, CDR1 is MNHNY and CDR2 SVGAGI (reference sequence). CDR3 DNA sequence: TGTGCCAGCAGCGATACAGGGGGTGGCACTGAAGCTTTCTTT. Translating gives CASSDTGGGTEAFF.

This clone was observed at least ten times. The chain has TRBV27 and TRBJ2-7; TRBD1 is a possible D gene (5 bases). Trimming left V 5 bases short and J 1 base short, with 9 bases between. This CDR3 is 13 amino acids long. From germline, CDR1 is MNHEY and CDR2 SMNVEV (reference sequence). This CDR3 is CASSPGHSYEQYV. The DNA of the CDR3 is TGTGCCAGCAGTCCCGGACATTCCTACGAGCAGTACGTC.

CDR3 bases: TGTGCCAGCAGCTTGGGACAGGGCCCCTACGAGCAGTACGTC. Translation: CASSLGQGPYEQYV. The chain is built from TRBV11-2 and TRBJ2-7; 9 nucleotides align to TRBD1. Germline CDR1 is SGHAT and CDR2 is FQNNGV. This CDR3 has 14 amino acids. J gave up 2 bases and V 3 bases, and 2 bases lay outside the gene matches.